This TCR beta chain originates from a study of identical twins (dated by TCRdb to the mid-2010s). Describing the broader study: To test whether fetal clonotypes persist, the study used deep sequencing on TCR alpha and beta repertoires from monozygotic twins, unrelated adults of various ages, and cord blood. To rule out contamination, the twin experiments were replicated at different times with different library preparation protocols. Overall results and qualifications from the work: Excess twin sharing in beta out-of-frame sequences was weaker because fewer shared sequences lowered the signal-to-noise ratio. Zero-insertion analyses could be partly confounded by invariant T cells such as MAIT and iNKT, though diverse VJ usage argued against such confounding for most clonotypes. Compared with coincidental sharing between unrelated individuals, out-of-frame TCR alpha sequences shared between twins had an excess of sequences with low generation probability. Fewer insertions were carried by abundant cord blood beta clonotypes, a similar but weaker trend appeared in young adult naive repertoires, and no such trend appeared in memory repertoires. Recombination models systematically underestimated out-of-frame TCR alpha sharing in monozygotic twins but agreed with sharing between unrelated individuals. Because the same donors could not be followed over many years, the conclusions relied on cross-sectional statistical analysis.

Receptor amplification or capture employed 5' RACE. Sequenced using an Illumina HiSeq 2000. A universal primer binding site was introduced by template switching, and a unique molecular identifier was present in the final cDNA, enabling accurate counting of TCR cDNA molecules. First-strand cDNA for TCR alpha and beta chains was synthesized from specific primers in the conserved constant-segment region. To control for contamination, every cDNA library was double barcoded, receiving both a SMART-Mk sample barcode and Illumina barcodes. TruSeq adapter sequences along with Illumina sample barcodes were introduced in two successive PCR steps. TCR alpha and beta cDNA libraries were sequenced on the Illumina HiSeq platform with custom primers. The authors processed their data as follows. Raw reads were processed with MiGEC to extract unique molecular identifiers, and MiXCR was used to determine CDR3 positions. For each individual, recombination models were inferred using an EM algorithm with the repgenHMM and IGoR tools. Shared clonotype analysis was performed with the tcR package in R, normalizing sharing by the product of cloneset sizes. Out-of-frame nonproductive sequences were analyzed to study raw recombination free of thymic and clonal selection effects. Clones were called with MiXCR by TCRdb after fastp trimmed the public reads at Q25, and only in-frame beta chains were retained. For every CDR3 protein sequence, its rows merge into one entry that carries the most common genes and DNA. TCRdb, rather than the study authors, made the V and J calls. The sample has under 900,000 distinct CDR3 sequences on record, approximately 13% of them singletons. 1.5% to 2% of the sample lies in the top ten.

All donors were healthy Caucasians. The twin cohort consisted of three pairs of female monozygotic twins, all aged about 18 to 29 years. RNA for TCR libraries was isolated from peripheral blood mononuclear cells. This clonotype has just a few counts. Its antigen has not been determined. No base quality information exists; no much larger clone differs at one position. The CDR3 starts with the cysteine, ends with the phenylalanine, and has 18 residues. Of the read, only the CDR3 DNA is kept; its 54 bases are in frame from base 1. V is pruned by 5 bases and J by 4 bases, leaving 14 bases of the junction without a gene match. CDR1 and CDR2, looked up from the germline V gene, are SGHTA and FQGTGA. The same sample was also used in a study of yellow fever vaccine responses in identical twins. The second paper states: The T cell response to vaccination in identical twins was reported by the authors to appear partly convergent and partly personalized. Focusing on identical twins, the study followed the T cell clones that responded to the vaccine, and did so with precision.

This TCR came from a woman between 18 and 29 years old in good health. The sequencing sample was made of PBMCs. The sequence joins TRBV7-3 to TRBJ2-7; a stretch of 13 junction bases matches TRBD2. The CDR3 in this case is CASSKRGGLAGEGYEQYF. The sequenced DNA is TGTGCCAGCAGCAAGAGGGGAGGACTAGCGGGAGAGGGTTACGAGCAGTACTTC.